Following are 17 T cell receptor beta chains from one sample sequenced in a study of T-cell reconstitution after alpha-beta-depleted transplantation in children. The authors prepared the TCRbeta library with unique molecular identifiers. TCRdb ran MiXCR on the PCR reads and lists one entry per CDR3 protein. The data contain about 1,000,000 distinct CDR3 sequences, about 30% of them singletons. Sequenced material: PBMCs, mostly from graft donor cells, taken 360 days after TCRalphabeta/CD19-depleted stem cell transplant. Receptors originate from a boy younger than two who had a stem cell transplant for SCID, so the T cells may come from the graft donor.

The rearrangement links TRBV20-1 to TRBJ2-1; D ambiguous. Trimming shortened V by 0 bases and J by 6 bases, and 9 bases separated the two germline ends. This CDR3 region has 13 residues. Germline assignment: CDR1 DFQATT and CDR2 SNEGSKA (reference sequence). The CDR3 region is CSARDPNLNEQFF. The CDR3 coding sequence is TGCAGTGCTAGAGATCCGAATCTCAATGAGCAGTTCTTC.

This chain connects TRBV21-1 to TRBJ2-2; the table's D call, TRBD2, was not checked against the DNA. TRBV21-1 is a documented pseudogene. This CDR3 has 21 residues. CDR3: CASSESGRTSGRYPNTGELFF. The CDR3, as DNA: TGTGCCAGCAGCGAAAGTGGGAGGACTAGCGGGAGGTATCCGAACACCGGGGAGCTGTTTTTT.

This clonotype was seen a few times. This rearrangement joins TRBV16 to TRBJ2-7, with a possible D match to TRBD1 (5 bases). V gave up 7 bases and J gave up 2 bases, with 12 bases separating them. The germline V gene has CDR1 KGHSY and CDR2 FQNENV. There are 13 residues in the CDR3. For the CDR3, the DNA is TGTGCCAGCAAGGGGTACAAAACCTACGAGCAGTACTTC. Translating gives CASKGYKTYEQYF.

Many counts were recorded for this clonotype. The chain uses TRBV5-5 and TRBJ2-7; 9 nucleotides match TRBD1. The CDR3 runs to 15 residues. Germline V CDR1 and CDR2: SGHKS, YYEKEE (reference sequence). Unmatched junction bases numbered 10, after V lost 4 bases and J lost 5 bases. The CDR3 region is CASSTRTGQGNEQYF. In DNA, the CDR3 is TGTGCCAGCAGCACCCGAACGGGACAGGGTAACGAGCAGTACTTC.

This clonotype has more than one count but fewer than ten. This CDR3 reads CSASGAPYEQYF. The CDR3 DNA follows: TGCAGTGCTAGTGGGGCTCCCTACGAGCAGTACTTC. The chain joins TRBV20-1 to TRBJ2-7; tentatively, D is TRBD1 (5 bases). This CDR3 spans 12 amino acids. CDR1 and CDR2 (germline): DFQATT, SNEGSKA (reference sequence). V dropped 3 bases and J dropped 2 bases, with 8 bases sitting between them.

The CDR3 DNA follows: TGTGCCAGCAGTAGGGCAGGGGTGTATTCACCCCTCCACTTT. It encodes CASSRAGVYSPLHF. V usage is TRBV27 and J usage is TRBJ1-6, with TRBD1 as a possible D gene (6 bases). The V gene lost 5 bases and the J gene lost 8 bases, with 13 bases spanning the gap. CDR1 and CDR2 (germline): MNHEY, SMNVEV (reference sequence). This CDR3 spans 14 amino acids.

The rearrangement uses TRBV7-9 and TRBJ1-1; 8 bases are shared with TRBD1. The trim removed 5 bases at V and 3 bases at J, leaving 5 bases unmatched. CDR1 is SEHNR and CDR2 is FQNEAQ in the germline V gene (reference sequence). This CDR3 has 14 amino acids. CDR3 DNA: TGTGCCAGCAGCGCGGACAGGGATTACACTGAAGCTTTCTTT. The encoded protein is CASSADRDYTEAFF.

Many counts were recorded for this clonotype. The chain joins TRBV29-1 to TRBJ1-1; 8 positions match TRBD1. Unmatched junction bases numbered 4, after V lost 6 bases and J lost 4 bases. Germline assignment: CDR1 SQVTM and CDR2 ANQGSEA. The CDR3 extends over 12 amino acids. This CDR3 is CSVQGASTEAFF. CDR3 DNA sequence: TGCAGCGTCCAGGGGGCCAGCACTGAAGCTTTCTTT.

The V gene is TRBV18, the J gene TRBJ2-1, with D maybe TRBD1 (6 bases). CDR3 size: 13 residues. CDR1 and CDR2 (germline): KGHSH, LQKENI. The ends were cut back, 2 bases at V and 7 bases at J, with 9 bases in the middle. CDR3: CASSPNRENEQFF. CDR3 sequence (DNA): TGTGCCAGCTCACCAAACAGGGAAAATGAGCAGTTCTTC.

The chain employs TRBV5-1 and TRBJ2-1; 8 positions match TRBD2. V gave up 2 bases and J gave up 7 bases; unmatched junction bases: 5. Germline assignment: CDR1 SGHRS and CDR2 YFSETQ. This CDR3 has 14 residues. The DNA for the CDR3 is TGCGCCAGCAGCTTTCGGGGGGGCGGGAATGAGCAGTTCTTC. The encoded protein is CASSFRGGGNEQFF. The entire variable domain, with the rest obtained from reference TRBV5-1 and TRBJ2-1, is as follows: KAGVTQTPRYLIKTRGQQVTLSCSPISGHRSVSWYQQTPGQGLQFLFEYFSETQRNKGNFPGRFSGRQFSNSRSEMNVSTLELGDSALYLCASSFRGGGNEQFFGPGTRLTVL.

The sample holds a few counts of this clonotype. The chain is built from TRBV4-3 and TRBJ1-2; unclear D gene. The V end was cut by 1 base, the J end by 5 bases, with 11 bases between. The CDR3 is 14 amino acids. Germline V gene lookup returns CDR1 LGHNA and CDR2 YSLEER. CDR3 DNA: TGCGCCAGCAGCCAAGCGGTCAGCGTTTATGGCTACACCTTC. Protein: CASSQAVSVYGYTF.

The chain uses TRBV12-3 or TRBV12-4 and TRBJ2-7; D remains ambiguous. V lost 6 bases and J 0 bases, leaving 6 bases between the germline ends. CDR3 size: 12 residues. CDR3: CASRLSSYEQYF. The CDR3 DNA is TGTGCCAGCAGGTTGAGCTCCTACGAGCAGTACTTC.

This clonotype was counted between two and nine times. This chain connects TRBV4-3 to TRBJ1-2, with D possibly matching TRBD1 (6 bases). The CDR3 is 15 amino acids. Trimming cost V 3 bases and J 6 bases, with 17 bases left between them. Germline loops: CDR1 LGHNA, CDR2 YSLEER. The CDR3: CASSHNGGGHDGYTF. CDR3 nucleotide sequence: TGCGCCAGCAGCCACAATGGAGGGGGACACGATGGCTACACCTTC.

This clonotype showed up just once. This sequence joins TRBV18 and TRBJ2-5; possibly TRBD2 for D (5 bases). This CDR3 comprises 14 residues. Germline V gene sequence: CDR1 KGHSH, CDR2 LQKENI. V was pared by 0 bases and J by 4 bases, with 9 bases between. The CDR3 spells CASSPPEGRETQYF. CDR3 nucleotide sequence: TGTGCCAGCTCACCACCAGAAGGGAGAGAGACCCAGTACTTC.

The gene calls are TRBV15 and TRBJ2-4; D remains ambiguous. From germline, CDR1 is LNHNV and CDR2 YYDKDF (reference sequence). V was pared by 4 bases and J by 1 base, with 8 bases between. There are 14 residues in the CDR3. The CDR3 protein is CATSTGRAKNIQYF. The CDR3 DNA follows: TGTGCCACCAGCACCGGACGGGCCAAAAACATTCAGTACTTC.

The J gene is TRBJ1-5, the V gene TRBV12-3 or TRBV12-4; maybe TRBD1 (6 bases). CDR3 size: 13 residues. V was pared by 6 bases and J by 6 bases, with 12 bases between. The CDR3, as DNA: TGTGCCAGCAGCACTGAGGGGGGTCAGCCCCAGCATTTT. Translation: CASSTEGGQPQHF.

This chain links TRBV20-1 with TRBJ2-3; 11 nucleotides align to TRBD2. J was trimmed by 3 bases and V by 4 bases; bases with no gene match: 6. Germline V gene sequence: CDR1 DFQATT, CDR2 SNEGSKA (reference sequence). The CDR3 consists of 15 residues. CDR3 nucleotide sequence: TGCAGTGCTACCCCGACTAGCGGGGATACAGATACGCAGTATTTT. Amino acid sequence: CSATPTSGDTDTQYF.